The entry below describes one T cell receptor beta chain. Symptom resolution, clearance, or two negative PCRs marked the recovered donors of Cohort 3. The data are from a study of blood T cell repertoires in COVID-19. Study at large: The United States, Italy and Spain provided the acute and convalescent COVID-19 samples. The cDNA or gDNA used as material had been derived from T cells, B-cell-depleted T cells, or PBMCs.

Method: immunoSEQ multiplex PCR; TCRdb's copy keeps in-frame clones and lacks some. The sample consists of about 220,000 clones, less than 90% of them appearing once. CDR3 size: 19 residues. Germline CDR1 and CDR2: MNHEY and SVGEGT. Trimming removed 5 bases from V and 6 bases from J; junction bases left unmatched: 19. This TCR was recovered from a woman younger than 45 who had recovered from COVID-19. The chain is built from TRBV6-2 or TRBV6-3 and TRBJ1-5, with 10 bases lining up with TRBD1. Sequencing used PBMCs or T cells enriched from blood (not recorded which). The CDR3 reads CASSTFNDRGRPHSQPQHF. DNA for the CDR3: TGTGCCAGCAGTACTTTCAACGACAGGGGGCGCCCCCATAGTCAGCCCCAGCATTTT.